Listed here is a single TCR beta chain. The source of the sample is a study of blood T cell repertoires in COVID-19. Profiling relied on immunoSEQ multiplex PCR, and the TCRdb table lists in-frame clones only, not all of them. The sample carries 250,000 or so clones, roughly nine tenths recorded once. The V end was cut by 5 bases, the J end by 1 base, with 5 bases between. CDR3 length equals 13 residues. The sample consisted of peripheral blood. V and J are TRBV12-3 or TRBV12-4 and TRBJ2-2; a possible D gene is TRBD2 (5 bases). This TCR came from a man between 60 and 75 years old with acute or convalescent COVID-19. The CDR3 region is CASSAGNTGELFF. The CDR3 nucleotides are TGTGCCAGCAGTGCGGGGAACACCGGGGAGCTGTTTTTT.